The next 16 T cell receptor beta chains were all read from a single sample in a study of T-cell memory formation after mild COVID-19. MiXCR, applied by TCRdb to the 5' RACE reads, yields one record per CDR3 protein. The sample lists approximately 65,000 distinct CDR3 sequences, approximately 9% occurring once. Sequencing was done on a sample of PBMCs or a T cell subset sorted from them (not recorded which). Receptors originate from a young man who had mild COVID-19 (a few samples of this study predate the infection). Cell type and time point are not known.

The genes are TRBV7-2 and TRBJ1-3; possibly TRBD1 for D (6 bases). V shed 3 bases and J shed 1 base, with 10 bases lying between them. There are 15 residues in the CDR3. Germline V gene lookup returns CDR1 SGHTA and CDR2 FQGNSA. DNA of the CDR3: TGTGCCAGCAGCTTCCAGGGGACATCTGGAAACACCATATATTTT. It codes for CASSFQGTSGNTIYF.

This clonotype has ten or more counts. The V and J genes are TRBV7-3 and TRBJ2-2; D not resolved. CDR1 and CDR2 (germline): SGHTA, FQGTGA. Trimming cost V 5 bases and J 8 bases, with 9 bases left between them. The CDR3 has 12 residues. The CDR3: CASSMYAGELFF. CDR3 coding DNA: TGTGCCAGCAGCATGTACGCAGGGGAGCTGTTTTTT.

The V call is TRBV4-1, the J call TRBJ1-2; 7 positions match TRBD1. With 4 bases clipped from V and 8 bases from J, the junction kept 16 bases outside the gene matches. From germline, CDR1 is MGHRA and CDR2 YSYEKL. CDR3 length: 16 amino acids. Here the CDR3 reads CASSLSGQPNSGGYTF. The CDR3, as DNA: TGCGCCAGCAGCCTTTCGGGACAGCCTAATTCTGGCGGCTACACCTTC.

This clonotype was observed a handful of times. The gene calls are TRBV5-6 and TRBJ1-1, with TRBD1 as a possible D gene (5 bases). V was pared by 2 bases and J by 4 bases, with 12 bases between. The CDR3 runs to 14 residues. Germline V gives CDR1 SGHDT, CDR2 YYEEEE. CDR3 sequence reads: CASSFGGTLTEAFF. Here the CDR3 DNA reads TGTGCCAGCAGCTTCGGGGGGACTCTCACTGAAGCTTTCTTT.

This clonotype was counted only a few times. The CDR3 nucleotides are TGCGCCAGCAGCTTAATTTCAGCGCGGGAGACCCAGTACTTC. Protein: CASSLISARETQYF. The chain links TRBV5-1 to TRBJ2-5, with D uncertain. Germline V gives CDR1 SGHRS, CDR2 YFSETQ. The CDR3 runs to 14 residues. V was trimmed by 2 bases and J by 5 bases, leaving 13 bases between them. Together with reference TRBV5-1 and TRBJ2-5, the CDR3 gives the full variable domain: KAGVTQTPRYLIKTRGQQVTLSCSPISGHRSVSWYQQTPGQGLQFLFEYFSETQRNKGNFPGRFSGRQFSNSRSEMNVSTLELGDSALYLCASSLISARETQYFGPGTRLLVL.

The chain combines TRBV20-1 with TRBJ2-7, with 11 bases aligning to TRBD1. This CDR3 has 14 residues. Germline V gene data show CDR1 as DFQATT and CDR2 as SNEGSKA (reference sequence). V gave up 8 bases and J gave up 1 base; unmatched junction bases: 7. CDR3: CSSTGTGGSYEQYV. The DNA of the CDR3 is TGCAGTTCTACCGGGACAGGGGGTTCCTACGAGCAGTACGTC.

The gene calls are TRBV5-1 and TRBJ1-1, with 7 bases fitting TRBD1. The germline gives CDR1 SGHRS, CDR2 YFSETQ. Trimming took 0 bases from V and 5 from J; bases not matched to a gene: 7. The CDR3 covers 15 residues. The CDR3 reads CASSLDSGGVTEAFF. CDR3 sequence (DNA): TGCGCCAGCAGCTTGGACTCAGGGGGGGTTACTGAAGCTTTCTTT.

The rearrangement joins TRBV13 to TRBJ1-2; 7 bases align to TRBD1. The V and J ends lost 5 bases and 3 bases, in that order; junction bases with no gene match: 6. The CDR3 runs 14 residues. Germline loops: CDR1 PRHDT, CDR2 FYEKMQ (reference sequence). DNA for the CDR3: TGTGCCAGCAGCACTACCGGGACAGACTATGGCTACACCTTC. Its protein is CASSTTGTDYGYTF.

This clonotype was observed a handful of times. This chain uses TRBV18 with TRBJ2-3, with 12 bases lining up with TRBD2. The CDR3 is 16 residues long. The V gene end was trimmed by 5 bases and the J gene end by 7 bases; junction bases not matched to a gene: 10. From germline, CDR1 is KGHSH and CDR2 LQKENI. This CDR3 reads CASSTGQRTSGNTQYF. CDR3 DNA: TGTGCCAGCTCAACCGGTCAAAGGACTAGCGGGAATACGCAGTATTTT. Variable domain in full (rest from reference TRBV18 and TRBJ2-3): NAGVMQNPRHLVRRRGQEARLRCSPMKGHSHVYWYRQLPEEGLKFMVYLQKENIIDESGMPKERFSAEFPKEGPSILRIQQVVRGDSAAYFCASSTGQRTSGNTQYFGPGTRLTVL.

The chain is built from TRBV4-1 and TRBJ1-5, with D perhaps TRBD1 (5 bases). This CDR3 contains 15 residues. V dropped 0 bases and J dropped 6 bases, with 12 bases sitting between them. Germline V CDR1 and CDR2: MGHRA, YSYEKL. This CDR3 reads CASSQDRQGGQPQHF. As DNA, the CDR3 is TGCGCCAGCAGCCAAGATAGGCAGGGAGGTCAGCCCCAGCATTTT.

The genes are TRBV15 and TRBJ1-4; 7 bases match TRBD1. The CDR3 is made up of 16 amino acids. The germline CDR1 and CDR2 sequences are LNHNV and YYDKDF (reference sequence). Trimming took 5 bases from V and 0 from J; bases not matched to a gene: 6. Here the CDR3 reads CATSRHGQATNEKLFF. CDR3 DNA: TGTGCCACCAGCCGACATGGACAGGCAACTAATGAAAAACTGTTTTTT.

The chain recombines TRBV7-6 with TRBJ2-3; D uncertain. CDR3 size: 14 residues. Germline loops: CDR1 SGHVS, CDR2 FNYEAQ. The V end was cut by 5 bases, the J end by 6 bases, with 15 bases between. This chain's CDR3 is CASSPLVGSDTQYF. For the CDR3, the DNA is TGTGCCAGCAGCCCCCTGGTAGGGTCCGATACGCAGTATTTT. Full variable domain (rest looked up from reference TRBV7-6 and TRBJ2-3): GAGVSQSPRYKVTKRGQDVALRCDPISGHVSLYWYRQALGQGPEFLTYFNYEAQQDKSGLPNDRFSAERPEGSISTLTIQRTEQRDSAMYRCASSPLVGSDTQYFGPGTRLTVL.

This clonotype was found many times. The chain joins TRBV7-3 to TRBJ2-1; a possible D gene is TRBD1 (5 bases). The CDR3 runs 15 residues. CDR1 and CDR2 (germline): SGHTA, FQGTGA. V was cut by 0 bases and J by 8 bases, with 14 bases left in between. The CDR3 loop is CASSLTKQGIHEQFF. CDR3 DNA: TGTGCCAGCAGCTTAACGAAGCAGGGCATCCATGAGCAGTTCTTC.

V usage is TRBV7-2 and J usage is TRBJ1-1, with D possibly TRBD1 on 6 matching bases. The V gene lost 1 base and the J gene lost 6 bases, with 12 bases spanning the gap. The CDR3 sequence is 14 residues long. CDR1 and CDR2 (germline): SGHTA, FQGNSA. CDR3 coding DNA: TGTGCCAGCAGCTTAGGGTTGGGGGGCCCTGAAGCTTTCTTT. It specifies CASSLGLGGPEAFF.

This chain links TRBV12-3 or TRBV12-4 with TRBJ2-3; D is possibly TRBD2 (6 bases). V was pared by 5 bases and J by 1 base, with 13 bases between. The CDR3 has 15 residues. The CDR3 nucleotides are TGTGCCAGCAGTCTCAGCGGGCACGGCACAGATACGCAGTATTTT. Translated, it gives CASSLSGHGTDTQYF.

This clonotype was seen a handful of times. This CDR3 reads CASSIGGAVAGELFF. CDR3 bases: TGTGCCAGTAGTATCGGGGGGGCCGTGGCCGGGGAGCTGTTTTTT. The chain couples TRBV19 to TRBJ2-2; 8 bases are shared with TRBD2. After removal of 3 bases from V and 6 bases from J, the junction contained 6 bases not matched to a gene. The CDR3 runs to 15 residues. Germline loops: CDR1 LNHDA, CDR2 SQIVND (reference sequence). Full variable domain (outside the CDR3, taken from reference TRBV19 and TRBJ2-2): DGGITQSPKYLFRKEGQNVTLSCEQNLNHDAMYWYRQDPGQGLRLIYYSQIVNDFQKGDIAEGYSVSREKKESFPLTVTSAQKNPTAFYLCASSIGGAVAGELFFGEGSRLTVL.